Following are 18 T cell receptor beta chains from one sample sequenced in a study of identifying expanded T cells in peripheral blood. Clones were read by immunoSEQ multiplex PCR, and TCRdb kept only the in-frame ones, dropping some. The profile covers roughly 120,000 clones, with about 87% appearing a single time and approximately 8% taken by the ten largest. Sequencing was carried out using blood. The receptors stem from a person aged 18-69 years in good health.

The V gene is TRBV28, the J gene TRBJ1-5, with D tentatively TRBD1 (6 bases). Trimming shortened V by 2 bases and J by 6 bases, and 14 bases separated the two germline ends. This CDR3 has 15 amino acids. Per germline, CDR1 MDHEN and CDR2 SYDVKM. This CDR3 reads CASSLRGFEAQPQHF. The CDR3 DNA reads TGTGCCAGCAGTTTAAGGGGGTTCGAGGCTCAGCCCCAGCATTTT.

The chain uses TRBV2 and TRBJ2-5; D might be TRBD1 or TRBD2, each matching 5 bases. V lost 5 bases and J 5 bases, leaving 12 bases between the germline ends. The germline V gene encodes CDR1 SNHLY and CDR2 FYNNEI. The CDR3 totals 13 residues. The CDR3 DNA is TGTGCCAGCAGTAAGGGGTTAGCGGAGACCCAGTACTTC. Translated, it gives CASSKGLAETQYF.

This CDR3 is CASSLVRDGEQYF. DNA of the CDR3: TGTGCCAGCAGCTTAGTCAGGGATGGCGAGCAGTACTTC. The chain carries TRBV11-3 and TRBJ2-7; D possibly corresponds to TRBD1 (5 bases). Trimming took off 1 base at V and 6 bases at J, with 10 bases between the two ends. This CDR3 has 13 residues. Per germline, CDR1 SGHNT and CDR2 YENEEA.

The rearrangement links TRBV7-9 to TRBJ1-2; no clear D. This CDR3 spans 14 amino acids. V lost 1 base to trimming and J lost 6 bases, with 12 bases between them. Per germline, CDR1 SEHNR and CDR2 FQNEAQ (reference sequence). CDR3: CASSLVTGEDGYTF. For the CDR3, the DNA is TGTGCCAGCAGCTTAGTAACTGGGGAAGATGGCTACACCTTC.

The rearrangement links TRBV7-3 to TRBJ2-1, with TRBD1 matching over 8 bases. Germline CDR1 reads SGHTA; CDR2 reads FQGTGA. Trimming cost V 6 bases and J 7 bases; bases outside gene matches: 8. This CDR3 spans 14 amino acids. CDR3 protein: CASSRGQGSNEQFF. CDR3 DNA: TGTGCCAGCAGTCGCGGACAGGGTTCGAATGAGCAGTTCTTC. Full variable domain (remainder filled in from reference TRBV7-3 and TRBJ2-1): GAGVSQTPSNKVTEKGKYVELRCDPISGHTALYWYRQSLGQGPEFLIYFQGTGAADDSGLPNDRFFAVRPEGSVSTLKIQRTERGDSAVYLCASSRGQGSNEQFFGPGTRLTVL.

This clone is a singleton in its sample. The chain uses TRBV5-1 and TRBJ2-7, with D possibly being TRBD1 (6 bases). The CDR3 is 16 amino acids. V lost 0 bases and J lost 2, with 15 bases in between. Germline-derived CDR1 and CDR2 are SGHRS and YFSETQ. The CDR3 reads CASSLGEQGLTYEQYF. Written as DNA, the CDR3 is TGCGCCAGCAGCTTGGGGGAACAGGGCCTTACCTACGAGCAGTACTTC.

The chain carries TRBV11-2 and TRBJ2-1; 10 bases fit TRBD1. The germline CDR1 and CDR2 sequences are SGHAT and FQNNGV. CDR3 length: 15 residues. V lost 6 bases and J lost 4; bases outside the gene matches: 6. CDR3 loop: CASRRDRGRYNEQFF. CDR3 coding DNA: TGTGCCAGCAGACGGGACAGGGGACGTTACAATGAGCAGTTCTTC.

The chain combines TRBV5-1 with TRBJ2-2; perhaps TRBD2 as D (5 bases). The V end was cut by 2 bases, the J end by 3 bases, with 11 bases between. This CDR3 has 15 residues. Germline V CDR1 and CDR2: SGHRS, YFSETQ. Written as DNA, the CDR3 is TGCGCCAGCAGCTTCGAGGGATCTGACACCGGGGAGCTGTTTTTT. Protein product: CASSFEGSDTGELFF.

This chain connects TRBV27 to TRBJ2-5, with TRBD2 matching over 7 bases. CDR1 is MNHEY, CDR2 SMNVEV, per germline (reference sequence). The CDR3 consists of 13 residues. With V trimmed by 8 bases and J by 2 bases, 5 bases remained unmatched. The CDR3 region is CASAEGGQETQYF. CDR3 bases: TGTGCCAGCGCCGAGGGAGGGCAAGAGACCCAGTACTTC.

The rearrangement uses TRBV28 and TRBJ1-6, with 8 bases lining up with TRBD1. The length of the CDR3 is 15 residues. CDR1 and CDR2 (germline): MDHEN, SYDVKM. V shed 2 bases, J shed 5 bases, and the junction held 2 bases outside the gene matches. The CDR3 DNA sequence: TGTGCCAGCAGTTTACTGGGACAGGATAATTCACCCCTCCACTTT. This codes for CASSLLGQDNSPLHF.

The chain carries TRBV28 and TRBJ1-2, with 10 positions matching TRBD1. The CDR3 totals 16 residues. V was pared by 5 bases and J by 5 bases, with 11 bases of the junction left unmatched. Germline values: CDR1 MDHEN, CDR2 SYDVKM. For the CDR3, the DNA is TGTGCCAGCAGTGCACCGGGACAGGGGCGAAGGTATGGCTACACCTTC. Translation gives CASSAPGQGRRYGYTF.

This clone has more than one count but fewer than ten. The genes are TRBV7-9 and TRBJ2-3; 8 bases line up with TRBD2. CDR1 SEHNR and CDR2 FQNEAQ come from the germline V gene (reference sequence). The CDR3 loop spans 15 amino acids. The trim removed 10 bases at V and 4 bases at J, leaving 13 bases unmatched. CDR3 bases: TGTGCCACCCTCTCTTTAGCGGGGATTGCAGATACGCAGTATTTT. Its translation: CATLSLAGIADTQYF.

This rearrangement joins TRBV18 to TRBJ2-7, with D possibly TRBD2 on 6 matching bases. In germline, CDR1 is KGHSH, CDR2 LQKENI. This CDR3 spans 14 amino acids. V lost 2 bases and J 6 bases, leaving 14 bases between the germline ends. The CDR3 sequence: CASSPKAGQVEQYF. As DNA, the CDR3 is TGTGCCAGCTCACCAAAGGCGGGGCAGGTCGAGCAGTACTTC. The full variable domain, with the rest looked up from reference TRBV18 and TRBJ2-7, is NAGVMQNPRHLVRRRGQEARLRCSPMKGHSHVYWYRQLPEEGLKFMVYLQKENIIDESGMPKERFSAEFPKEGPSILRIQQVVRGDSAAYFCASSPKAGQVEQYFGPGTRLTVT.

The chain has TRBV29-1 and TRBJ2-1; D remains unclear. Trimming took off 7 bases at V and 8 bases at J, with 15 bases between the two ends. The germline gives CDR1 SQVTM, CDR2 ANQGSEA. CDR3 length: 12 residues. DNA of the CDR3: TGCAGCGGACTGTCGACCTCGGATGAGCAGTTCTTC. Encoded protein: CSGLSTSDEQFF.

In DNA form, the CDR3 reads TGCGCCAGCAGTGACCCTAGCGTTCATCCCACGCAGTATTTT. Amino acids: CASSDPSVHPTQYF. The gene calls are TRBV10-2 and TRBJ2-3, with D possibly matching TRBD2 (6 bases). Germline values: CDR1 WSHSY, CDR2 SAAADI. V shed 3 bases and J shed 9 bases, with 16 bases lying between them. This CDR3 region has 14 residues.

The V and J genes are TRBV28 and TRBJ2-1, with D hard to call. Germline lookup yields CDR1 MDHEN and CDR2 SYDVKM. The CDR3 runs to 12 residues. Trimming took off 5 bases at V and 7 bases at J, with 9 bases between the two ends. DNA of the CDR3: TGTGCCAGCAGTGAAGCACGGAATGAGCAGTTCTTC. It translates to CASSEARNEQFF.

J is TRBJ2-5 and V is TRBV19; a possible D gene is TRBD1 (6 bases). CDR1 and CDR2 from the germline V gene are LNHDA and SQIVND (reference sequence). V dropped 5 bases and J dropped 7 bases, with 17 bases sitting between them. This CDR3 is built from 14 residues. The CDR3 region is CASSPRGSMSTQYF. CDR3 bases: TGTGCCAGTAGTCCCAGGGGAAGTATGTCGACCCAGTACTTC.

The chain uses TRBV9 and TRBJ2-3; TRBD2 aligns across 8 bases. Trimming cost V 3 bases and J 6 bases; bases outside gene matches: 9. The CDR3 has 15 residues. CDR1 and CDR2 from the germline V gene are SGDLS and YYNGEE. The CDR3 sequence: CASSAPAGGPDTQYF. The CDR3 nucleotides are TGTGCCAGCAGCGCCCCGGCGGGGGGACCGGATACGCAGTATTTT.